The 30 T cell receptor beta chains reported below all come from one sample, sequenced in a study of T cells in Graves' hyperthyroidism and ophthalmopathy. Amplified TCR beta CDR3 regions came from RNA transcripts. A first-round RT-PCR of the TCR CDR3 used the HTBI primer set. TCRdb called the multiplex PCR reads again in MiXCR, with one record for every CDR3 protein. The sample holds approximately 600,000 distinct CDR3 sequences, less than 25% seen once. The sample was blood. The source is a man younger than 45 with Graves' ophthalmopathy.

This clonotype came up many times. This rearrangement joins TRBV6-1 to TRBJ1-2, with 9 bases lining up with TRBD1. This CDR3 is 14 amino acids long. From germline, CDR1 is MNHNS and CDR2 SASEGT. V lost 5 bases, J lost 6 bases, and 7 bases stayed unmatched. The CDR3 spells CASSSDRGEDGYTF. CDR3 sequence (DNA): TGTGCCAGCAGTTCTGACAGGGGGGAGGATGGCTACACCTTC.

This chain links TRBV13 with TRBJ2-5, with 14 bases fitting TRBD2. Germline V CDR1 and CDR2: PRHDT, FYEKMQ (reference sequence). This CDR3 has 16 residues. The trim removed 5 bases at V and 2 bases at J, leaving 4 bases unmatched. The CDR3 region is CASSQRTSGRQETQYF. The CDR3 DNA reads TGTGCCAGCAGCCAACGGACTAGCGGGAGGCAAGAGACCCAGTACTTC.

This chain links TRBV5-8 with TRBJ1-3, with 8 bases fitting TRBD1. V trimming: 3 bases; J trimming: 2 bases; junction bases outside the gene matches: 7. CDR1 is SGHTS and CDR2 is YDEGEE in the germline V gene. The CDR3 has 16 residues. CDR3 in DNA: TGTGCCAGCAGCTCTTCGGACAGGGCTACTGGAAACACCATATATTTT. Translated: CASSSSDRATGNTIYF. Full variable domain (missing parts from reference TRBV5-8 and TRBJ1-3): EAGVTQSPTHLIKTRGQQATLRCSPISGHTSVYWYQQALGLGLQFLLWYDEGEERNRGNFPPRFSGRQFPNYSSELNVNALELEDSALYLCASSSSDRATGNTIYFGEGSWLTVV.

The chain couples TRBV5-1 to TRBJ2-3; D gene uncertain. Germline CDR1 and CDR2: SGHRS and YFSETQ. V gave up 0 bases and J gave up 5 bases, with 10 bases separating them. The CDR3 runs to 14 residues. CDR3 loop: CASSLGDILDTQYF. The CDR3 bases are TGCGCCAGCAGCTTGGGTGACATCTTAGATACGCAGTATTTT.

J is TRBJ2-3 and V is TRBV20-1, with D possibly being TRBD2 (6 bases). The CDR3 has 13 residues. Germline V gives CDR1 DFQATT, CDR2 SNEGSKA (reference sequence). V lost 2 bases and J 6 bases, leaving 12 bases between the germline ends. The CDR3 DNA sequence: TGCAGTGCTAGACGGACTACTAGGGATACGCAGTATTTT. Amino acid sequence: CSARRTTRDTQYF.

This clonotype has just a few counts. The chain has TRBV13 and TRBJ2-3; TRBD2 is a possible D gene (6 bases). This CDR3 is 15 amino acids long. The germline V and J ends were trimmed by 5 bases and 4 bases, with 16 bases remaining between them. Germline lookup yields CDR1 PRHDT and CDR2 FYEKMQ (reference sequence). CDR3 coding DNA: TGTGCCAGCAGCGTTTACGTCAGGGACTCAGATACGCAGTATTTT. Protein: CASSVYVRDSDTQYF.

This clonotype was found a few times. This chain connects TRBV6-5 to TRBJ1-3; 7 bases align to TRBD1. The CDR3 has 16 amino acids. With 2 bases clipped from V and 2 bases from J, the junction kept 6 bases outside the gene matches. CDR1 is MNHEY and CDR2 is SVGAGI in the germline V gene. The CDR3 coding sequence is TGTGCCAGCAGTTACACCCGACAGGGACCTGGAAACACCATATATTTT. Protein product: CASSYTRQGPGNTIYF.

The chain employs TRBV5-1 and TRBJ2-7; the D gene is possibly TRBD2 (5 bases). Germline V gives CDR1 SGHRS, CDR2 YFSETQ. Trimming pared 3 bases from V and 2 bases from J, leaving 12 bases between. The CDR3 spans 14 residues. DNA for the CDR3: TGCGCCAGCAGCTCTGCGAGGGTCCCCTACGAGCAGTACTTC. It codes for CASSSARVPYEQYF.

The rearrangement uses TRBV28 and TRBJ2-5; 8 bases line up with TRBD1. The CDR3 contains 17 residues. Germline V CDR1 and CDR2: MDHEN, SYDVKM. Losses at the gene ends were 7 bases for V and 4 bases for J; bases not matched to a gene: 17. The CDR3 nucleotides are TGTGCCAGCATTCCCATTCAGGGGGCAGGTAATGGAGAGACCCAGTACTTC. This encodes CASIPIQGAGNGETQYF.

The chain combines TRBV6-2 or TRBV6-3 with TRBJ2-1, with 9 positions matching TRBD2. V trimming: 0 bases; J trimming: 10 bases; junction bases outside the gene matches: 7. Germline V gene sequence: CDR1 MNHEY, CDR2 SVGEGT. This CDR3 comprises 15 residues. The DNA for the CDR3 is TGTGCCAGCAGTTACTCGGTGTCTAGCGGGATCGAGCAGTTCTTC. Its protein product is CASSYSVSSGIEQFF.

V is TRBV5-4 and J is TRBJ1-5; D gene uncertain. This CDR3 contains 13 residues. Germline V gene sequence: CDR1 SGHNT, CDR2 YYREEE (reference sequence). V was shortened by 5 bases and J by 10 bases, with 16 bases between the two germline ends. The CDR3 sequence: CASRVDGCEPQHF. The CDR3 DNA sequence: TGTGCCAGCAGGGTGGACGGCTGTGAACCCCAGCATTTT.

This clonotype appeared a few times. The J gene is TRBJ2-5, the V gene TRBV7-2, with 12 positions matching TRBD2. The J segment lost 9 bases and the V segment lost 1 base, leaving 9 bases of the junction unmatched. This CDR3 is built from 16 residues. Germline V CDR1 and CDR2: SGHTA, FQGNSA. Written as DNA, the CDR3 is TGTGCCAGCAGCTTAGGAGAGACTAGCGGGAGCGTGGCCCAGTACTTC. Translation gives CASSLGETSGSVAQYF.

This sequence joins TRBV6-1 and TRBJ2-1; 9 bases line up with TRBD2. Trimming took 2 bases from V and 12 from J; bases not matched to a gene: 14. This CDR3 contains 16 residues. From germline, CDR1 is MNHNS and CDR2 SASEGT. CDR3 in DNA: TGTGCCAGCAGTGAATCCGCGGGAGGGCCGCGGGGGGGGCAGTTCTTC. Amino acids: CASSESAGGPRGGQFF.

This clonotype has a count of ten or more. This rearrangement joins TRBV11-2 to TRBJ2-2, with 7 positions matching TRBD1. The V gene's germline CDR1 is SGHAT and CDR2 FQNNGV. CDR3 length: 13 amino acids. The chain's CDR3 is CATRPGGTGELFF. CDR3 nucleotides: TGTGCAACCCGGCCAGGGGGCACCGGGGAGCTGTTTTTT.

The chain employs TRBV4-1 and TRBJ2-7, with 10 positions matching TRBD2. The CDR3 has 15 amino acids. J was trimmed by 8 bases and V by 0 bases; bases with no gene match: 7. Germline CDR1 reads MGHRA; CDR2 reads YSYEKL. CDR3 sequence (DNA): TGCGCCAGCAGCCAAGACCGACTAGCGGGTATACAGCAGTACTTC. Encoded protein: CASSQDRLAGIQQYF.

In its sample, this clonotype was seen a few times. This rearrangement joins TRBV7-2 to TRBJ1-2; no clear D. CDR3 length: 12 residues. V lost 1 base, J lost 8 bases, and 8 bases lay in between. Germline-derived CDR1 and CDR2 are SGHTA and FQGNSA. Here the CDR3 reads CASSLETGGYTF. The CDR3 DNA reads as TGTGCCAGCAGCTTAGAAACGGGAGGCTACACCTTC. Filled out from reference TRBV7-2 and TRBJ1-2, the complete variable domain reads GAGVSQSPSNKVTEKGKDVELRCDPISGHTALYWYRQSLGQGLEFLIYFQGNSAPDKSGLPSDRFSAERTGGSVSTLTIQRTQQEDSAVYLCASSLETGGYTFGSGTRLTVV.

The CDR3 reads CASSLELGDHNEQFF. CDR3 DNA: TGTGCCAGCAGCTTAGAGCTAGGTGATCACAATGAGCAGTTCTTC. V is TRBV11-3 and J is TRBJ2-1; D gene ambiguous. The CDR3 loop spans 15 amino acids. Germline V CDR1 and CDR2: SGHNT, YENEEA. V was cut by 0 bases and J by 5 bases, with 11 bases left in between.

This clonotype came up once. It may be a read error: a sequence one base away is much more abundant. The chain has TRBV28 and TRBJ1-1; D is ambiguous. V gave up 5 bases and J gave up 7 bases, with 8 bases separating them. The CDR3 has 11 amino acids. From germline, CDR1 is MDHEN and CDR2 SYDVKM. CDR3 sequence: CASSLGYEAFF. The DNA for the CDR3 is TGTGCCAGCAGTCTGGGCTATGAAGCTTTCTTT.

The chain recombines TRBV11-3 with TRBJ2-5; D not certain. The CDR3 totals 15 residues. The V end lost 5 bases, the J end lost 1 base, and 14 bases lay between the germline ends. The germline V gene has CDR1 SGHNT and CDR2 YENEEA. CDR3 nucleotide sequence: TGTGCCAGCAGCCAAGAAAAAAGCATCCAAGAGACCCAGTACTTC. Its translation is CASSQEKSIQETQYF.

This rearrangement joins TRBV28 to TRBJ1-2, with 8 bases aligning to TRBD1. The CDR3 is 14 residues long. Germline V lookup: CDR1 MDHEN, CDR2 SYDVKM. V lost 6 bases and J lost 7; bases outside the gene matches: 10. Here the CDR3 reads CASRPGQGPIGYTF. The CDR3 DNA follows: TGTGCCAGCAGACCCGGACAGGGACCTATTGGCTACACCTTC.

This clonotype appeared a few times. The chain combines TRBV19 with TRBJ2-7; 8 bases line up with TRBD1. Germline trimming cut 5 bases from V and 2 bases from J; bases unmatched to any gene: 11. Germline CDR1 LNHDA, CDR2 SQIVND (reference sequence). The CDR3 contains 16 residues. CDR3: CASSPGQGELPYEQYF. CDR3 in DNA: TGTGCCAGTAGTCCTGGACAGGGCGAACTTCCCTACGAGCAGTACTTC.

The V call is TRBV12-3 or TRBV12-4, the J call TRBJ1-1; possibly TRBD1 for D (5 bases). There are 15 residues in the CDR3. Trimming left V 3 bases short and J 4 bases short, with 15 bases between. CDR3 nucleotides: TGTGCCAGCAGTTTGGGTCCAGGGACGGGCACTGAAGCTTTCTTT. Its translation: CASSLGPGTGTEAFF.

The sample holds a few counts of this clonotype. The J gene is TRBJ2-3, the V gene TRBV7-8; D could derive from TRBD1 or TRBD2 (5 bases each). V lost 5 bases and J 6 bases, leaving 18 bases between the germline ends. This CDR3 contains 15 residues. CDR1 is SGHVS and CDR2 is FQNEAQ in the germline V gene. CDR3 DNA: TGTGCCAGCAGCGGGGACGGCACTTTCAGGGATACGCAGTATTTT. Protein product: CASSGDGTFRDTQYF.

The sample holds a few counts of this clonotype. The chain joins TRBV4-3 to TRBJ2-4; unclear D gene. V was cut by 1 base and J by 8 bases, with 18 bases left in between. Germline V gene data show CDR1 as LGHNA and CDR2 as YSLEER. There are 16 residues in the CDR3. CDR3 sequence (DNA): TGCGCCAGCAGCCAAGTTATGGGGTCAGATGGGGACATTCAGTACTTC. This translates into CASSQVMGSDGDIQYF.

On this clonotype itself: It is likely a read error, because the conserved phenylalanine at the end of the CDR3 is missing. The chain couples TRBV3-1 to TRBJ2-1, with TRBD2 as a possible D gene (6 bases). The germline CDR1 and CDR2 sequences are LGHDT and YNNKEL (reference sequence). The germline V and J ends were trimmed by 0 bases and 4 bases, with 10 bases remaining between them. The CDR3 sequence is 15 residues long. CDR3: CASSQERGVYNEQFS. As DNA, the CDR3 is TGTGCCAGCAGCCAAGAGCGGGGAGTTTACAATGAGCAGTTCTCC.

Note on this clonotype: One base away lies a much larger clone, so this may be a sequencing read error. Here the CDR3 DNA reads TGCAGTGCTAGACCGGGGCCATATCAGCTCCAGCATTTT. It specifies CSARPGPYQLQHF. The chain employs TRBV20-1 and TRBJ1-5; the D gene is possibly TRBD1 (5 bases). The CDR3 sequence is 13 residues long. Germline lookup yields CDR1 DFQATT and CDR2 SNEGSKA (reference sequence).

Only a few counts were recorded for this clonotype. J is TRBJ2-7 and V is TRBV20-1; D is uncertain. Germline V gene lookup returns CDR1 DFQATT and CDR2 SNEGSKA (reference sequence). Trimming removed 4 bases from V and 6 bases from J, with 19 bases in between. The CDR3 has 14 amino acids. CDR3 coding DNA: TGCAGTGCTACCCGACCGCGCTCCCGCGGCGAGCAGTACTTC. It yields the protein CSATRPRSRGEQYF.

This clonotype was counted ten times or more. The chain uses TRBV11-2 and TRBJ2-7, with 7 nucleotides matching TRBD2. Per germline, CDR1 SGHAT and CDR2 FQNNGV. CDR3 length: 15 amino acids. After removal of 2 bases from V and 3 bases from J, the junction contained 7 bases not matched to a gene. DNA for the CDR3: TGTGCCAGCAGCTTAAGACTAGCACATGACTACGAGCAGTACTTC. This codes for CASSLRLAHDYEQYF.

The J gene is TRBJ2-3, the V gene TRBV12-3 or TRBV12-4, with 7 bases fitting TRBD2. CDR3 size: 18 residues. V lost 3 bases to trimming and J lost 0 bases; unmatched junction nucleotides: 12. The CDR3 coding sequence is TGTGCCAGCAGTTTGGTGGCGGGAGACGTGCTTAGCACAGATACGCAGTATTTT. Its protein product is CASSLVAGDVLSTDTQYF.

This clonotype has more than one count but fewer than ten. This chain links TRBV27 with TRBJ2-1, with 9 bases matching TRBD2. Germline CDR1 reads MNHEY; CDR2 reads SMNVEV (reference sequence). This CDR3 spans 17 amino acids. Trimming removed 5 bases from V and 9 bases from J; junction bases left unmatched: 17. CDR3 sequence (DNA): TGTGCCAGCAGTGAGCTTCCGGCGGGAGGGAGGGAGGGTGAGCAGTTCTTC. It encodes CASSELPAGGREGEQFF.